A selection of T cell receptor beta chains follows, all from one sample in a study of T cell responses to AZD1222 COVID-19 vaccine. The assay was immunoSEQ multiplex PCR, and TCRdb's table has in-frame clones only and misses some. The data show around 120,000 clones, 70% to 90% seen once. Here the sequenced sample was peripheral blood, taken 28 days after the second AZD1222 dose. The receptors come from an adult who received the AZD1222 COVID-19 vaccine. Both conserved end residues are part of each CDR3. Each record gives: clone size, D gene, J gene, V gene, CDR3 protein, CDR3 DNA. A D gene is named only where the DNA matches it firmly. Clone size is given for some rows only: seen once, a few or many times, or a class if the clone is expanded.

clone_size: .
d_call: .
j_call: TRBJ1-1
v_call: TRBV27
cdr3_aa: CASRRGNTEAFF
cdr3_nt: TGTGCCAGCCGCCGGGGGAACACTGAAGCTTTCTTT

clone_size: .
d_call: TRBD1
j_call: TRBJ1-1
v_call: TRBV29-1
cdr3_aa: CSAAQGLNTEAFF
cdr3_nt: TGCAGCGCAGCACAGGGGTTGAACACTGAAGCTTTCTTT

clone_size: .
d_call: .
j_call: TRBJ1-2
v_call: TRBV3-1/TRBV3-2
cdr3_aa: CASSQGLRGRIYGYTF
cdr3_nt: TGTGCCAGCAGCCAAGGTCTAAGGGGACGGATCTATGGCTACACCTTC

clone_size: .
d_call: TRBD1
j_call: TRBJ1-1
v_call: TRBV10-3
cdr3_aa: CAISESGGQVNTEAFF
cdr3_nt: TGTGCCATCAGTGAGTCGGGGGGACAGGTTAACACTGAAGCTTTCTTT

clone_size: .
d_call: .
j_call: TRBJ1-4
v_call: TRBV6-1
cdr3_aa: CASSEALSIGEKLFF
cdr3_nt: TGTGCCAGCAGTGAAGCGTTGAGTATCGGTGAAAAACTGTTTTTT

clone_size: .
d_call: .
j_call: TRBJ1-2
v_call: TRBV6-2/TRBV6-3
cdr3_aa: CASSPGGGYVGYTF
cdr3_nt: TGTGCCAGCAGCCCCGGCGGGGGGTACGTTGGCTACACCTTC

clone_size: once
d_call: .
j_call: TRBJ2-7
v_call: TRBV7-2
cdr3_aa: CASSRDRERAPYEQYF
cdr3_nt: TGTGCCAGCAGCCGCGATAGGGAGCGGGCCCCCTACGAGCAGTACTTC

clone_size: .
d_call: TRBD1
j_call: TRBJ2-2
v_call: TRBV7-2
cdr3_aa: CASSPGQGNTGELFF
cdr3_nt: TGTGCCAGCAGTCCGGGACAGGGGAACACCGGGGAGCTGTTTTTT

clone_size: .
d_call: .
j_call: TRBJ2-1
v_call: TRBV28
cdr3_aa: CASSPGQPDPPYNEQFF
cdr3_nt: TGTGCCAGCAGTCCAGGACAGCCTGACCCCCCCTACAATGAGCAGTTCTTC

clone_size: .
d_call: .
j_call: TRBJ2-3
v_call: TRBV30
cdr3_aa: CAWSLTRVSTDTQYF
cdr3_nt: TGTGCCTGGAGCCTTACTAGGGTTAGCACAGATACGCAGTATTTT

clone_size: .
d_call: .
j_call: TRBJ2-4
v_call: TRBV3-1/TRBV3-2
cdr3_aa: CASSPNGNIQYF
cdr3_nt: TGTGCCAGCAGCCCCAACGGAAACATTCAGTACTTC

clone_size: .
d_call: TRBD2
j_call: TRBJ2-5
v_call: TRBV5-4
cdr3_aa: CASSRRTSGGQETQYF
cdr3_nt: TGTGCCAGCAGCCGACGGACTAGCGGGGGCCAAGAGACCCAGTACTTC

clone_size: .
d_call: .
j_call: TRBJ2-1
v_call: TRBV19
cdr3_aa: CASMSRSYDNEQFF
cdr3_nt: TGTGCCAGTATGTCCAGGTCGTACGACAATGAGCAGTTCTTC

clone_size: .
d_call: .
j_call: TRBJ2-2
v_call: TRBV29-1
cdr3_aa: CSVEDRTNTGELFF
cdr3_nt: TGCAGCGTTGAAGACAGGACCAACACCGGGGAGCTGTTTTTT

clone_size: .
d_call: TRBD1
j_call: TRBJ1-3
v_call: TRBV29-1
cdr3_aa: CSVAPGDSLFSGNTIYF
cdr3_nt: TGCAGCGTTGCCCCCGGGGACAGTCTGTTCTCTGGAAACACCATATATTTT

clone_size: .
d_call: TRBD1
j_call: TRBJ2-3
v_call: TRBV4-1
cdr3_aa: CASRLQGADTQYF
cdr3_nt: TGCGCCAGCAGACTACAGGGGGCGGATACGCAGTATTTT

clone_size: .
d_call: .
j_call: TRBJ1-1
v_call: TRBV12-5
cdr3_aa: CASGLSGMNTEAFF
cdr3_nt: TGTGCTAGTGGTTTATCGGGGATGAACACTGAAGCTTTCTTT

clone_size: .
d_call: .
j_call: TRBJ2-7
v_call: TRBV27
cdr3_aa: CASSLVGGGYEQYF
cdr3_nt: TGTGCCAGCAGTTTAGTAGGGGGAGGTTACGAGCAGTACTTC

clone_size: .
d_call: .
j_call: TRBJ1-1
v_call: TRBV19
cdr3_aa: CASSMGRRNTEAFF
cdr3_nt: TGTGCCAGTAGTATGGGAAGGCGGAACACTGAAGCTTTCTTT

clone_size: .
d_call: .
j_call: TRBJ1-4
v_call: TRBV20-1
cdr3_aa: CSSEENEKLFF
cdr3_nt: TGCAGCTCGGAGGAGAATGAAAAACTGTTTTTT

clone_size: .
d_call: .
j_call: TRBJ1-4
v_call: TRBV16
cdr3_aa: CASSQSFGDGLFF
cdr3_nt: TGTGCCAGCAGCCAATCATTCGGGGACGGACTGTTTTTT

clone_size: .
d_call: TRBD1
j_call: TRBJ2-1
v_call: TRBV7-3
cdr3_aa: CASSPKGDRTYNEQFF
cdr3_nt: TGTGCCAGCAGCCCAAAGGGGGACAGGACCTACAATGAGCAGTTCTTC

clone_size: .
d_call: TRBD1
j_call: TRBJ1-5
v_call: TRBV7-9
cdr3_aa: CASSLHPDRGQQPQHF
cdr3_nt: TGTGCCAGCAGCTTACATCCCGACAGGGGGCAACAGCCCCAGCATTTT

clone_size: .
d_call: .
j_call: TRBJ2-3
v_call: TRBV23-1
cdr3_aa: CASTHSGKAASTDTQYF
cdr3_nt: TGCGCCAGCACCCATTCAGGGAAAGCGGCAAGCACAGATACGCAGTATTTT

clone_size: .
d_call: .
j_call: TRBJ1-2
v_call: TRBV29-1
cdr3_aa: CSVPHRAGGYTF
cdr3_nt: TGCAGCGTCCCGCACAGGGCGGGCGGCTACACCTTC

clone_size: .
d_call: TRBD1
j_call: TRBJ1-3
v_call: TRBV6-6
cdr3_aa: CASSLTPGQGAGNTIYF
cdr3_nt: TGTGCCAGCAGTCTCACCCCGGGACAGGGGGCTGGAAACACCATATATTTT

clone_size: .
d_call: .
j_call: TRBJ1-4
v_call: TRBV27
cdr3_aa: CASSSHVATNEKLFF
cdr3_nt: TGTGCCAGCAGTTCACACGTTGCAACTAATGAAAAACTGTTTTTT

clone_size: .
d_call: TRBD2
j_call: TRBJ2-1
v_call: TRBV11-3
cdr3_aa: CASRQCRRGETYNEQFF
cdr3_nt: TGTGCCAGCAGACAATGCCGTCGGGGGGAAACCTACAATGAGCAGTTCTTC

clone_size: .
d_call: TRBD1
j_call: TRBJ1-1
v_call: TRBV10-3
cdr3_aa: CAISESRQGHTEAFF
cdr3_nt: TGTGCCATCAGTGAGTCACGACAGGGGCACACTGAAGCTTTCTTT

clone_size: .
d_call: .
j_call: TRBJ1-6
v_call: TRBV29-1
cdr3_aa: CSVNSGEDGSPLHF
cdr3_nt: TGCAGCGTTAATTCGGGAGAAGATGGTTCACCCCTCCACTTT

clone_size: .
d_call: .
j_call: TRBJ1-1
v_call: TRBV5-5
cdr3_aa: CASSRSGSPYTEAFF
cdr3_nt: TGTGCCAGCAGCAGGTCAGGGTCCCCGTACACTGAAGCTTTCTTT

clone_size: .
d_call: TRBD2
j_call: TRBJ2-1
v_call: TRBV30
cdr3_aa: CAWGSGSPYNEQFF
cdr3_nt: TGTGCCTGGGGAAGCGGGAGTCCCTACAATGAGCAGTTCTTC

clone_size: .
d_call: .
j_call: TRBJ2-1
v_call: TRBV10-2
cdr3_aa: CASSGGVPLENEQFF
cdr3_nt: TGCGCCAGCAGTGGGGGGGTCCCACTAGAGAATGAGCAGTTCTTC

clone_size: once
d_call: .
j_call: TRBJ2-2
v_call: TRBV5-6
cdr3_aa: CASSPATGKFENTGELFF
cdr3_nt: TGTGCCAGCAGCCCAGCCACAGGGAAGTTCGAGAACACCGGGGAGCTGTTTTTT

clone_size: .
d_call: .
j_call: TRBJ2-7
v_call: TRBV4-3
cdr3_aa: CASSQTSGTAAYEQYF
cdr3_nt: TGCGCCAGCAGCCAGACTTCCGGGACGGCGGCCTACGAGCAGTACTTC

clone_size: .
d_call: .
j_call: TRBJ1-2
v_call: TRBV7-9
cdr3_aa: CASSLAGRSPYYGYTF
cdr3_nt: TGTGCCAGCAGCTTAGCAGGGAGGAGTCCCTACTATGGCTACACCTTC

clone_size: .
d_call: .
j_call: TRBJ2-2
v_call: TRBV7-9
cdr3_aa: CASSFRQENTGELFF
cdr3_nt: TGTGCCAGCAGCTTCCGACAGGAGAACACCGGGGAGCTGTTTTTT

clone_size: .
d_call: TRBD1
j_call: TRBJ1-5
v_call: TRBV6-5
cdr3_aa: CASSRTGVRPQHF
cdr3_nt: TGTGCCAGCAGTAGGACAGGGGTGCGACCCCAGCATTTT

clone_size: .
d_call: TRBD2
j_call: TRBJ2-3
v_call: TRBV6-2/TRBV6-3
cdr3_aa: CASSGLARFTDTQYF
cdr3_nt: TGTGCCAGCAGCGGACTAGCGAGGTTTACAGATACGCAGTATTTT

clone_size: .
d_call: .
j_call: TRBJ1-1
v_call: TRBV29-1
cdr3_aa: CSTRRRDTEAFF
cdr3_nt: TGCAGCACAAGACGGAGGGACACTGAAGCTTTCTTT

clone_size: .
d_call: .
j_call: TRBJ1-4
v_call: TRBV9
cdr3_aa: CASSVGTTVNEKLFF
cdr3_nt: TGTGCCAGCAGCGTAGGGACAACTGTTAATGAAAAACTGTTTTTT

clone_size: .
d_call: .
j_call: TRBJ2-5
v_call: TRBV5-1
cdr3_aa: CASSSDTSGETQYF
cdr3_nt: TGCGCCAGCAGCTCGGACACGTCCGGCGAGACCCAGTACTTC

clone_size: .
d_call: .
j_call: TRBJ2-7
v_call: TRBV30
cdr3_aa: CAWSSTGNEQYF
cdr3_nt: TGTGCCTGGAGTTCAACAGGGAACGAGCAGTACTTC

clone_size: once
d_call: .
j_call: TRBJ2-4
v_call: TRBV10-3
cdr3_aa: CAISPVSAKNIQYF
cdr3_nt: TGTGCCATCAGCCCGGTCAGCGCCAAAAACATTCAGTACTTC

clone_size: .
d_call: .
j_call: TRBJ1-2
v_call: TRBV30
cdr3_aa: CASEFTGNYGYTF
cdr3_nt: TGTGCCTCAGAGTTTACGGGGAACTATGGCTACACCTTC

clone_size: .
d_call: .
j_call: TRBJ2-7
v_call: TRBV4-3
cdr3_aa: CASSQGAVLANTYEQYF
cdr3_nt: TGCGCCAGCAGCCAAGGCGCGGTGCTAGCAAATACCTACGAGCAGTACTTC

clone_size: .
d_call: .
j_call: TRBJ2-3
v_call: TRBV14
cdr3_aa: CASSQRDRPDTQYF
cdr3_nt: TGTGCCAGCAGCCAACGGGACCGGCCAGATACGCAGTATTTT

clone_size: few
d_call: .
j_call: TRBJ1-2
v_call: TRBV19
cdr3_aa: CAISTAPYGYTF
cdr3_nt: TGTGCCATTTCGACAGCGCCCTATGGCTACACCTTC

clone_size: .
d_call: TRBD1
j_call: TRBJ1-2
v_call: TRBV5-1
cdr3_aa: CASSFTDRAYGYTF
cdr3_nt: TGCGCCAGCAGTTTTACGGACAGGGCTTATGGCTACACCTTC

clone_size: once
d_call: TRBD2
j_call: TRBJ2-1
v_call: TRBV6-2/TRBV6-3
cdr3_aa: CASSYTGTSGGLLYNEQFF
cdr3_nt: TGTGCCAGCAGTTACACCGGGACTAGCGGGGGGCTTCTTTACAATGAGCAGTTCTTC

clone_size: .
d_call: .
j_call: TRBJ2-5
v_call: TRBV5-1
cdr3_aa: CASSPGGQQETQYF
cdr3_nt: TGCGCCAGCAGCCCGGGAGGACAGCAAGAGACCCAGTACTTC

clone_size: .
d_call: .
j_call: TRBJ1-1
v_call: TRBV4-2
cdr3_aa: CASSQGPRAFF
cdr3_nt: TGTGCCAGCAGCCAAGGGCCAAGGGCTTTCTTT

clone_size: .
d_call: .
j_call: TRBJ1-2
v_call: TRBV12-5
cdr3_aa: CASGLDGQPYNYGYTF
cdr3_nt: TGTGCTAGTGGTTTGGACGGACAGCCATATAACTATGGCTACACCTTC